The rows below give T cell receptor beta chains drawn from one sample of a study of blood T cell repertoires in COVID-19. The method was immunoSEQ multiplex PCR; TCRdb's version includes in-frame clones alone and lacks a portion of them. The data contain about 62,000 clones, roughly 90% of them seen just once; the ten biggest clones take up 1% to 1.5%. The sequenced material came from peripheral blood. These receptors were taken from a woman over 75 with acute or convalescent COVID-19. CDR3s leave out the opening cysteine and the closing phenylalanine or tryptophan. Clone size is given for some rows only: seen once, a few or many times, or a class if the clone is expanded.

TRBJ2-7	-	TRBV5-1	ASSLAPSGGSSYEQY
TRBJ2-2	-	TRBV11-3	ASSPRVASNTGELF
TRBJ2-2	-	TRBV6-1	ASSEWAFANTGELF
TRBJ1-1	-	TRBV3-1/TRBV3-2	ASSPVDRGTEAF
TRBJ1-2	-	TRBV12-3/TRBV12-4	ASSPSQGVGYT
TRBJ1-2	once	TRBV2	ASSWTGKT
TRBJ2-1	-	TRBV19	ASSIAASRVNEQF
TRBJ1-3	-	TRBV4-1	ASSLYWTVGGEPTIY
TRBJ2-5	-	TRBV7-2	ASSFAGGQETQY
TRBJ2-5	few	TRBV7-9	ATGKGETQY
TRBJ2-1	-	TRBV3-1/TRBV3-2	ASSQGSTSGAEQF
TRBJ2-3	-	TRBV9	ASSVDPSGGVLDTQY
TRBJ1-2	-	TRBV5-6	ASSYRFLGGYT
TRBJ2-7	-	TRBV11-2	ASSPTGQLTYEQY
TRBJ1-2	-	TRBV28	ASSLVTNYGYT
TRBJ2-1	-	TRBV4-1	ASSKRDRGPHNEQF
TRBJ2-3	-	TRBV11-3	ASSPRGQRTDTQY
TRBJ2-5	-	TRBV2	ASRGPRLALETQY
TRBJ1-2	-	TRBV5-1	ASSLLFLGGNYGYT
TRBJ1-4	few	TRBV30	AWSTVNEKLF
TRBJ1-4	-	TRBV30	AWSFGPSGKKLF
TRBJ1-1	-	TRBV6-5	ASSYRYGGRTEAF
TRBJ2-1	once	TRBV7-4	ASSSVCSYNEQF
TRBJ2-5	-	TRBV7-8	ASSSYRFATSGGQETQY
TRBJ2-2	-	TRBV19	ATRDTGELF
TRBJ1-3	-	TRBV11-2	ASSPGGGSGNTIY
TRBJ1-4	-	TRBV28	ASSYGTVLEKLF
TRBJ2-7	-	TRBV5-1	ASSFNRDAYEQY
TRBJ1-1	-	TRBV19	ASSLPGQNTEAF
TRBJ2-1	-	TRBV14	ASRTGMYNEQF
TRBJ2-2	-	TRBV11-3	ASSHRVSTGELF
TRBJ2-5	once	TRBV7-2	ASSFRAGSETQY
TRBJ1-4	-	TRBV19	ASTPRRIGGEKLF
TRBJ2-7	once	TRBV6-5	ASSSSGTGFGEQY
TRBJ2-2	-	TRBV3-1/TRBV3-2	ASSKGQGGWGTGELF
TRBJ2-1	-	TRBV29-1	SVYSSSYNEQF
TRBJ2-3	-	TRBV20-1	SASMDRVTDTQY
TRBJ2-7	-	TRBV9	ASSPWGESYEQY
TRBJ1-2	-	TRBV5-1	ASSGGGLNYGYT
TRBJ2-3	few	TRBV5-6	ASSFLSSSTDTQY
TRBJ1-5	-	TRBV5-1	ASSPGDWGEQPQH
TRBJ2-2	-	TRBV7-3	ASSLHASGNTGELF
TRBJ1-1	-	TRBV5-1	ASSFPREGAEAF
TRBJ2-3	-	TRBV2	ASSLLAEDTDTQY
TRBJ2-3	-	TRBV30	AWSKLAGGVDTQY
TRBJ1-4	-	TRBV24-1	ATSDSTTGNEKLF
TRBJ1-6	-	TRBV7-2	ASSREGVNNSPLH
TRBJ2-2	-	TRBV28	ASTRAGELF
TRBJ2-1	once	TRBV5-4	ASSPNYNEQF
TRBJ1-2	-	TRBV18	ASSPLDLQGSNYGYT
TRBJ2-7	-	TRBV6-2/TRBV6-3	ASSYSGTALLEQY